Listed here are 19 T cell receptor beta chains from one sample, sequenced in a study of cytomegalovirus exposure and HLA in healthy donors. Vbeta (60) and Jbeta (13) primers were used in the PCR. Assay: immunoSEQ multiplex PCR; the TCRdb copy retains only in-frame clones and omits some. The table lists some 47,000 clones. The source material was PBMCs. The receptors were sampled from a woman aged 40 to 50 in good health and CMV-seronegative.

The chain employs TRBV7-3 and TRBJ2-2; the D is unclear. The CDR3 is made up of 14 amino acids. Trimming cost V 2 bases and J 1 base, with 5 bases left between them. Germline loops: CDR1 SGHTA, CDR2 FQGTGA. The CDR3 nucleotides are TGTGCCAGCAGCTTAGCGGAGAACACCGGGGAGCTGTTTTTT. Amino acid sequence: CASSLAENTGELFF. Drawing the rest from reference TRBV7-3 and TRBJ2-2, the complete variable domain is GAGVSQTPSNKVTEKGKYVELRCDPISGHTALYWYRQSLGQGPEFLIYFQGTGAADDSGLPNDRFFAVRPEGSVSTLKIQRTERGDSAVYLCASSLAENTGELFFGEGSRLTVL.

Concerning this clone itself: The junction and the germline gene differ at one end; a read error may be behind it. This chain joins TRBV27 and TRBJ2-1; TRBD1 agrees at 8 bases. Germline CDR1 MNHEY, CDR2 SMNVEV (reference sequence). The CDR3 consists of 17 residues. CDR3 nucleotide sequence: TGTGCCAGCAGTACACGACAGGGGAGACGCTCCGACAATGAGCAGTTCTTC. This encodes CASSTRQGRRSDNEQFF.

The genes are TRBV28 and TRBJ1-3; D is perhaps TRBD1 (5 bases). Germline V gene lookup returns CDR1 MDHEN and CDR2 SYDVKM. V was trimmed by 6 bases and J by 4 bases, leaving 13 bases between them. CDR3 length: 14 amino acids. DNA for the CDR3: TGTGCCAGCAGCTCACCAGGGTCCGGAAACACCATATATTTT. Its protein is CASSSPGSGNTIYF.

The gene calls are TRBV29-1 and TRBJ2-3, with D possibly matching TRBD2 (6 bases). This CDR3 contains 14 residues. V was clipped by 0 bases and J by 5 bases, with 12 bases between them. Germline V gene sequence: CDR1 SQVTM, CDR2 ANQGSEA. CDR3 DNA: TGCAGCGTTGAAGATCCAGCGGGTCAAGATACGCAGTATTTT. It specifies CSVEDPAGQDTQYF.

The chain recombines TRBV19 with TRBJ2-2, with D tentatively TRBD1 (5 bases). Germline V gene data show CDR1 as LNHDA and CDR2 as SQIVND (reference sequence). The CDR3 sequence is 15 residues long. Trimming shortened V by 1 base and J by 3 bases, and 9 bases separated the two germline ends. The CDR3 sequence is CASSIGDRYTGELFF. The CDR3 bases are TGTGCCAGTAGTATAGGAGACAGATACACCGGGGAGCTGTTTTTT.

The chain employs TRBV28 and TRBJ1-2; 8 positions agree with TRBD1. The CDR3 totals 17 residues. The V segment lost 5 bases and the J segment 4 bases; nucleotides outside the gene matches: 15. CDR1 and CDR2 (germline): MDHEN, SYDVKM. The CDR3 coding sequence is TGTGCCAGCAGTCCCTTCCCCGGACAGGGCATAGGCTATGGCTACACCTTC. Residues: CASSPFPGQGIGYGYTF.

The gene calls are TRBV7-9 and TRBJ2-7; weak D call: TRBD1 (5 bases). Trimming removed 7 bases from V and 0 bases from J, with 13 bases in between. The germline CDR1 and CDR2 sequences are SEHNR and FQNEAQ (reference sequence). The CDR3 covers 14 residues. CDR3: CASTSQTVSYEQYF. The CDR3 bases are TGTGCCAGCACCTCCCAGACAGTCTCCTACGAGCAGTACTTC.

The chain has TRBV6-4 and TRBJ1-1; 11 bases align to TRBD1. V gave up 2 bases and J gave up 8 bases; unmatched junction bases: 1. CDR1 and CDR2 from the germline V gene are MRHNA and SNTAGT. This CDR3 is 13 amino acids long. The CDR3 nucleotides read TGTGCCAGCAGTGACCGGGACAGGGGGGAAGCTTTCTTT. It specifies CASSDRDRGEAFF.

The rearrangement joins TRBV9 to TRBJ1-6; TRBD1 agrees at 10 bases. The CDR3 has 16 residues. From germline, CDR1 is SGDLS and CDR2 YYNGEE. J was trimmed by 7 bases and V by 2 bases; bases with no gene match: 6. CDR3 bases: TGTGCCAGCAGCGTTCTAATGGACAGGGGGAATTCACCCCTCCACTTT. It specifies CASSVLMDRGNSPLHF.

The genes are TRBV25-1 and TRBJ2-2, with TRBD1 matching 8 bases. Germline V lookup: CDR1 MGHDK, CDR2 SYGVNS. V lost 7 bases to trimming and J lost 6 bases; unmatched junction nucleotides: 16. This CDR3 is 17 amino acids long. The CDR3 here is CASIRANGTGSSGELFF. The CDR3 nucleotides are TGTGCCAGCATCAGGGCGAACGGGACAGGTAGTTCCGGGGAGCTGTTTTTT.

This chain links TRBV29-1 with TRBJ2-7, with D perhaps matching TRBD1 (5 bases). The CDR3 has 15 amino acids. V was trimmed by 6 bases and J by 2 bases, leaving 20 bases between them. Germline loops: CDR1 SQVTM, CDR2 ANQGSEA. The CDR3 DNA is TGCAGCGTACGGACGGCCACAGGTGCGGCCTACGAGCAGTACTTC. It codes for CSVRTATGAAYEQYF.

V and J are TRBV15 and TRBJ2-3; D gene ambiguous. This CDR3 spans 13 amino acids. Trimming shortened V by 6 bases and J by 6 bases, and 13 bases separated the two germline ends. The germline CDR1 and CDR2 sequences are LNHNV and YYDKDF (reference sequence). Written as DNA, the CDR3 is TGTGCCACCAGGTACATCTCCTCGGATACGCAGTATTTT. This gives the protein CATRYISSDTQYF.

In DNA, the CDR3 is TGTGCCATCAGTGGGGGACAGGGTTCCTACAATGAGCAGTTCTTC. Protein: CAISGGQGSYNEQFF. The chain is built from TRBV10-3 and TRBJ2-1, with 9 bases that match TRBD1. This CDR3 has 15 residues. The J segment lost 1 base and the V segment lost 4 bases, leaving 2 bases of the junction unmatched. Per germline, CDR1 ENHRY and CDR2 SYGVKD.

The chain links TRBV6-6 to TRBJ2-7; D perhaps matches TRBD2 (6 bases). Germline CDR1 and CDR2: MNHNY and SVGAGI (reference sequence). The CDR3 spans 15 residues. V dropped 2 bases and J dropped 1 base, with 12 bases sitting between them. The CDR3 DNA follows: TGTGCCAGCAGTTACGGCCGGGACTCTTCCTACGAGCAGTACTTC. Amino acids: CASSYGRDSSYEQYF.

The CDR3 sequence: CASSSRDTNYEQYF. The CDR3 DNA reads as TGTGCCAGCAGCTCCAGGGACACCAACTACGAGCAGTACTTC. This rearrangement joins TRBV11-2 to TRBJ2-7; tentative D call: TRBD1 (6 bases). Germline CDR1 reads SGHAT; CDR2 reads FQNNGV. The CDR3 is 14 residues long. Trimming pared 4 bases from V and 3 bases from J, leaving 13 bases between.

With respect to this clone: Other DNA sequences in this sample translate to the same CDR3. The V gene is TRBV7-8, the J gene TRBJ1-1; maybe TRBD1 (6 bases). The CDR3 consists of 14 residues. V was cut by 6 bases and J by 3 bases, with 14 bases left in between. Germline V lookup: CDR1 SGHVS, CDR2 FQNEAQ. In DNA form, the CDR3 reads TGTGCCAGCAGTTCCCAAGGGGGGGACACTGAAGCTTTCTTT. Its translation: CASSSQGGDTEAFF.

The chain is built from TRBV4-1 and TRBJ2-5; 10 nucleotides align to TRBD1. The CDR3 runs 17 residues. Germline V gene data show CDR1 as MGHRA and CDR2 as YSYEKL. The V segment lost 1 base and the J segment 2 bases; nucleotides outside the gene matches: 7. In DNA, the CDR3 is TGCGCCAGCAGCCAAGGTATTCGGGACAGGGGACAAGAGACCCAGTACTTC. The encoded protein is CASSQGIRDRGQETQYF.

The DNA of the CDR3 is TGTGCCAGCAGCTTAAGTTCAGGGATCGGTCAGCCCCAGCATTTT. Translating it yields CASSLSSGIGQPQHF. J is TRBJ1-5 and V is TRBV11-2, with D possibly matching TRBD1 (5 bases). Looked up from germline, CDR1 is SGHAT and CDR2 is FQNNGV. This CDR3 comprises 15 residues. The V gene lost 2 bases and the J gene lost 6 bases, with 14 bases spanning the gap.

The genes are TRBV6-5 and TRBJ1-2; tentatively, D is TRBD1 (6 bases). Germline CDR1 MNHEY, CDR2 SVGAGI. V lost 2 bases and J 4 bases, leaving 14 bases between the germline ends. The length of the CDR3 is 15 residues. The CDR3 DNA is TGTGCCAGCAGTTACGCCCCAGGGGAAAGCTATGGCTACACCTTC. Residues: CASSYAPGESYGYTF.